Shown below are 32 T cell receptor beta chains from a single sample sequenced in a study of blood T cell repertoires in COVID-19. The protocol was immunoSEQ multiplex PCR, while the TCRdb copy is restricted to in-frame clones and leaves out a portion. The sample records about 50,000 clones, 60% to 80% being singletons. The sequenced sample was peripheral blood. The receptors derive from a man aged 65-85 years with active or convalescent COVID-19.

The V and J genes are TRBV10-2 and TRBJ1-1, with 12 bases lining up with TRBD1. The CDR3 is 17 residues long. The germline CDR1 and CDR2 sequences are WSHSY and SAAADI. V trimming: 4 bases; J trimming: 1 base; junction bases outside the gene matches: 7. The CDR3 region is CASSGRDRGLENTEAFF. In DNA form, the CDR3 reads TGCGCCAGCAGTGGCCGGGACAGGGGGCTTGAGAACACTGAAGCTTTCTTT.

J is TRBJ2-7 and V is TRBV6-5, with TRBD1 as a possible D gene (5 bases). This CDR3 spans 12 amino acids. Trimming removed 2 bases from V and 7 bases from J, with 9 bases in between. The germline V gene has CDR1 MNHEY and CDR2 SVGAGI. The CDR3 bases are TGTGCCAGCAGTTACCCAGGGCATGAGCAGTACTTC. Amino acids: CASSYPGHEQYF.

In its sample, this clone was seen once. The chain employs TRBV28 and TRBJ1-5, with 10 bases matching TRBD1. The germline V gene has CDR1 MDHEN and CDR2 SYDVKM. The V segment lost 6 bases and the J segment 2 bases; nucleotides outside the gene matches: 4. The CDR3 consists of 15 residues. CDR3 sequence: CASSRQGARNQPQHF. For the CDR3, the DNA is TGTGCCAGCAGCCGACAGGGGGCCCGCAATCAGCCCCAGCATTTT.

This chain joins TRBV3-1 (or the pseudogene TRBV3-2) and TRBJ2-1; 7 bases are shared with TRBD2. V was pared by 1 base and J by 4 bases, with 7 bases of the junction left unmatched. Germline V lookup: CDR1 LGHDT, CDR2 YNNKEL (reference sequence). There are 16 residues in the CDR3. The CDR3 loop reads CASSQGVWGGYNEQFF. The CDR3 region has the DNA TGTGCCAGCAGCCAAGGGGTTTGGGGGGGATACAATGAGCAGTTCTTC.

This clone was observed a handful of times. The chain recombines TRBV7-2 with TRBJ1-1, with D perhaps matching TRBD1 (6 bases). Germline V gene lookup returns CDR1 SGHTA and CDR2 FQGNSA. V lost 1 base and J 5 bases, leaving 11 bases between the germline ends. The CDR3 consists of 14 residues. CDR3 sequence reads: CASSLEGQGTEAFF. DNA for the CDR3: TGTGCCAGCAGCTTAGAGGGCCAGGGGACTGAAGCTTTCTTT. Full variable domain (rest looked up from reference TRBV7-2 and TRBJ1-1): GAGVSQSPSNKVTEKGKDVELRCDPISGHTALYWYRQSLGQGLEFLIYFQGNSAPDKSGLPSDRFSAERTGGSVSTLTIQRTQQEDSAVYLCASSLEGQGTEAFFGQGTRLTVV.

The chain carries TRBV28 and TRBJ2-7; D uncertain. The germline gives CDR1 MDHEN, CDR2 SYDVKM. The V gene lost 2 bases and the J gene lost 4 bases, with 12 bases spanning the gap. The CDR3 runs to 14 residues. The CDR3 DNA follows: TGTGCCAGCAGTTTAAGCCGAAGTCCATACGAGCAGTACTTC. This sequence encodes CASSLSRSPYEQYF.

This clone was seen once. The chain uses TRBV12-3 or TRBV12-4 and TRBJ1-3, with D uncertain. Trimming took off 7 bases at V and 4 bases at J, with 11 bases between the two ends. The CDR3 spans 13 residues. The CDR3 is CASTGGNGNTIYF. The CDR3 region has the DNA TGTGCCAGCACTGGAGGGAACGGAAACACCATATATTTT.

The chain uses TRBV20-1 and TRBJ1-3, with D unresolved. V dropped 3 bases and J dropped 3 bases, with 9 bases sitting between them. Germline V lookup: CDR1 DFQATT, CDR2 SNEGSKA (reference sequence). This CDR3 is built from 13 residues. CDR3 in DNA: TGCAGTGCTAGTGGGCAGGATGGAAACACCATATATTTT. Protein: CSASGQDGNTIYF.

The chain employs TRBV29-1 and TRBJ1-6, with 8 bases fitting TRBD1. V dropped 4 bases and J dropped 9; count of bases not matched to a gene: 5. The germline CDR1 and CDR2 sequences are SQVTM and ANQGSEA. The CDR3 length is 13 residues. The CDR3 reads CSVVTGVSSPLHF. The CDR3 region has the DNA TGCAGCGTTGTGACAGGGGTGAGTTCACCCCTCCACTTT.

This rearrangement joins TRBV11-1 to TRBJ1-2; a possible D gene is TRBD1 (6 bases). CDR1 and CDR2 (germline): SGHAT, FQDESV (reference sequence). V lost 3 bases and J 5 bases, leaving 7 bases between the germline ends. This CDR3 has 12 amino acids. CDR3: CASSLGTYGYTF. For the CDR3, the DNA is TGTGCCAGCAGCTTGGGGACATATGGCTACACCTTC. The variable domain in full, with the rest retrieved from reference TRBV11-1 and TRBJ1-2, is EAEVAQSPRYKITEKSQAVAFWCDPISGHATLYWYRQILGQGPELLVQFQDESVVDDSQLPKDRFSAERLKGVDSTLKIQPAELGDSAMYLCASSLGTYGYTFGSGTRLTVV.

The rearrangement links TRBV19 to TRBJ1-4; perhaps TRBD1 as D (6 bases). The V end lost 3 bases, the J end lost 7 bases, and 12 bases lay between the germline ends. CDR3 length: 14 residues. Germline CDR1 and CDR2: LNHDA and SQIVND (reference sequence). CDR3 coding DNA: TGTGCCAGTAGTATTACAGGGACGGGTGAAAAACTGTTTTTT. Translating gives CASSITGTGEKLFF.

The J gene is TRBJ2-7, the V gene TRBV4-3, with TRBD2 matching over 13 bases. The CDR3 spans 18 residues. V dropped 4 bases and J dropped 0; count of bases not matched to a gene: 9. Germline V gives CDR1 LGHNA, CDR2 YSLEER. The CDR3 nucleotides are TGCGCCAGCAGCCGCTGGACTAGCGGGAGTCCCCTCTCCTACGAGCAGTACTTC. It translates to CASSRWTSGSPLSYEQYF.

This clone has ten or more counts. This chain joins TRBV3-1 (or the pseudogene TRBV3-2) and TRBJ1-1; 7 bases align to TRBD1. Germline V lookup: CDR1 LGHDT, CDR2 YNNKEL (reference sequence). The CDR3 length is 15 residues. V shed 4 bases, J shed 6 bases, and the junction held 11 bases outside the gene matches. CDR3 DNA: TGTGCCAGCAGCCTTTTGACAGGGATCTACGCTGAAGCTTTCTTT. Translating gives CASSLLTGIYAEAFF.

The CDR3 sequence: CSVDTGVTDTQYF. CDR3 DNA sequence: TGCAGCGTTGACACAGGGGTCACAGATACGCAGTATTTT. The V and J genes are TRBV29-1 and TRBJ2-3; 7 bases map to TRBD1. The V gene end was trimmed by 3 bases and the J gene end by 2 bases; junction bases not matched to a gene: 2. The germline gives CDR1 SQVTM, CDR2 ANQGSEA. CDR3 length: 13 residues.

The chain combines TRBV6-6 with TRBJ1-5; the D is unclear. The V gene's germline CDR1 is MNHNY and CDR2 SVGAGI (reference sequence). The CDR3 runs to 13 residues. Trimming took 3 bases from V and 3 from J, leaving 6 bases between them. The CDR3 sequence: CASSYGDNQPQHF. The CDR3 region has the DNA TGTGCCAGCAGTTATGGAGACAATCAGCCCCAGCATTTT.

The CDR3 bases are TGTGCCAGCAGCGTAAAGCCCAATGAGCAGTTCTTC. It yields the protein CASSVKPNEQFF. The V call is TRBV9, the J call TRBJ2-1; D call uncertain. The CDR3 length is 12 residues. Germline CDR1 and CDR2: SGDLS and YYNGEE. V lost 1 base to trimming and J lost 6 bases, with 5 bases between them.

The genes are TRBV18 and TRBJ2-7; 9 bases map to TRBD1. V dropped 4 bases and J dropped 3; count of bases not matched to a gene: 7. CDR3 length: 15 residues. Germline values: CDR1 KGHSH, CDR2 LQKENI. The CDR3 DNA reads TGTGCCAGCTCACTACGGACAGGGGTGAACTACGAGCAGTACTTC. Protein sequence: CASSLRTGVNYEQYF.

CDR3 coding DNA: TGTGCCAGCAGTCCGGGGGGAGGGGCGTGGAACACTGAAGCTTTCTTT. Translating it yields CASSPGGGAWNTEAFF. The chain has TRBV27 and TRBJ1-1, with D perhaps TRBD1 (5 bases). V lost 5 bases to trimming and J lost 1 base, with 17 bases between them. Germline V gene data show CDR1 as MNHEY and CDR2 as SMNVEV (reference sequence). There are 16 residues in the CDR3.

The chain joins TRBV18 to TRBJ1-2; TRBD1 is a possible D gene (6 bases). CDR1 is KGHSH and CDR2 is LQKENI in the germline V gene. This CDR3 is 17 amino acids long. V lost 3 bases and J 5 bases, leaving 22 bases between the germline ends. The CDR3 protein is CASSPLDSGHFLYGYTF. The CDR3 coding sequence is TGTGCCAGCTCACCGCTTGACTCGGGACACTTCCTTTATGGCTACACCTTC.

This clone has only a few counts. The genes are TRBV28 and TRBJ1-2, with D perhaps TRBD1 (6 bases). Between the trimmed V and J ends, which lost 7 bases and 0 bases, there was a span of 12 bases. The CDR3 totals 14 residues. Looked up from germline, CDR1 is MDHEN and CDR2 is SYDVKM. The CDR3 protein is CASKGTPTNYGYTF. DNA for the CDR3: TGTGCCAGCAAAGGGACACCAACTAACTATGGCTACACCTTC.

The chain links TRBV6-5 to TRBJ2-7, with D possibly being TRBD2 (6 bases). The CDR3 covers 14 residues. V was cut by 6 bases and J by 2 bases, with 14 bases left in between. Germline assignment: CDR1 MNHEY and CDR2 SVGAGI. The CDR3 region is CASRRREVPYEQYF. DNA for the CDR3: TGTGCCAGCAGAAGGCGGGAAGTCCCCTACGAGCAGTACTTC.

The chain couples TRBV7-2 to TRBJ1-1, with a tentative D call TRBD1 (5 bases). The germline CDR1 and CDR2 sequences are SGHTA and FQGNSA. The CDR3 consists of 15 residues. The germline V and J ends were trimmed by 1 base and 1 base, with 10 bases remaining between them. The chain's CDR3 is CASSLGTGWNTEAFF. CDR3 nucleotides: TGTGCCAGCAGCTTAGGTACAGGCTGGAACACTGAAGCTTTCTTT.

This chain uses TRBV5-1 with TRBJ2-2; 8 bases match TRBD1. With 0 bases clipped from V and 3 bases from J, the junction kept 7 bases outside the gene matches. Per germline, CDR1 SGHRS and CDR2 YFSETQ. This CDR3 is built from 17 residues. The CDR3 sequence is CASSLGFGTGYTGELFF. CDR3 DNA sequence: TGCGCCAGCAGCTTGGGTTTTGGGACAGGATACACCGGGGAGCTGTTTTTT.

This rearrangement joins TRBV28 to TRBJ1-5, with a possible D match to TRBD1 (5 bases). V was trimmed by 7 bases and J by 7 bases, leaving 20 bases between them. There are 15 residues in the CDR3. Germline assignment: CDR1 MDHEN and CDR2 SYDVKM. CDR3 loop: CASTPARGSVQPQHF. The CDR3 region has the DNA TGTGCCAGCACCCCCGCAAGGGGATCGGTCCAGCCCCAGCATTTT.

This chain joins TRBV6-1 and TRBJ2-3, with 10 bases that match TRBD2. V was clipped by 6 bases and J by 6 bases; unmatched bases: 9. The CDR3 extends over 15 amino acids. Germline assignment: CDR1 MNHNS and CDR2 SASEGT. In DNA, the CDR3 is TGTGCCAGCAGGACAAAGCGGGAGGGCGGTGATACGCAGTATTTT. Translated, it gives CASRTKREGGDTQYF.

The rearrangement links TRBV5-1 to TRBJ1-6; 11 nucleotides line up with TRBD1. CDR3 size: 14 residues. Germline assignment: CDR1 SGHRS and CDR2 YFSETQ. The ends lost 4 bases at V and 10 bases at J; junction bases unmatched: 4. This chain's CDR3 is CASSERTGGSPLHF. The CDR3, as DNA: TGCGCCAGCAGCGAGAGGACAGGGGGCTCACCCCTCCACTTT. The full variable domain, completed using reference TRBV5-1 and TRBJ1-6, is KAGVTQTPRYLIKTRGQQVTLSCSPISGHRSVSWYQQTPGQGLQFLFEYFSETQRNKGNFPGRFSGRQFSNSRSEMNVSTLELGDSALYLCASSERTGGSPLHFGNGTRLTVT.

This clone was picked up a small number of times. This rearrangement joins TRBV30 to TRBJ1-6; possible D gene TRBD1, 5 bases. The CDR3 is made up of 13 amino acids. Germline V gene lookup returns CDR1 GTSNPN and CDR2 SVGIG (reference sequence). V lost 3 bases and J 8 bases, leaving 11 bases between the germline ends. Written as DNA, the CDR3 is TGTGCCTGGAGAGCAGGGTTGTATTCACCCCTCCACTTT. This encodes CAWRAGLYSPLHF.

The V gene is TRBV9, the J gene TRBJ2-2; 7 bases agree with TRBD1. Germline V gene sequence: CDR1 SGDLS, CDR2 YYNGEE. J lost 3 bases, V lost 3 bases, and 8 bases had no gene match. CDR3 size: 16 residues. This chain's CDR3 is CASSEQGLWDTGELFF. CDR3 in DNA: TGTGCCAGCAGCGAACAGGGGCTTTGGGACACCGGGGAGCTGTTTTTT.

J is TRBJ2-6 and V is TRBV10-1, with D possibly TRBD1 on 7 matching bases. Germline CDR1 and CDR2: WNHNN and SYGVQD (reference sequence). The V and J ends lost 10 bases and 0 bases respectively, with 19 bases between them. The CDR3 is made up of 17 amino acids. The CDR3 sequence: CATPRGAFGSGANVLTF. Written as DNA, the CDR3 is TGCGCCACTCCCAGGGGGGCCTTCGGCTCTGGGGCCAACGTCCTGACTTTC.

This clone was counted a few times. The J gene is TRBJ2-3, the V gene TRBV14; no reliable D call. Trimming removed 7 bases at V and 4 bases at J, with 12 bases between. Per the germline V gene, CDR1 is SGHDN and CDR2 is FVKESK. The CDR3 contains 13 residues. CDR3: CASTPHPADTQYF. In nucleotides, the CDR3 is TGTGCCAGCACCCCTCACCCGGCAGATACGCAGTATTTT.

The chain recombines TRBV19 with TRBJ1-5; no reliable D call. CDR1 and CDR2 from the germline V gene are LNHDA and SQIVND (reference sequence). The CDR3 has 15 amino acids. Trimming cost V 3 bases and J 4 bases, with 13 bases left between them. CDR3 DNA sequence: TGTGCCAGTAGTATGGGTACCAGGCTAAATCAGCCCCAGCATTTT. This translates into CASSMGTRLNQPQHF.

This clone was seen a handful of times. The genes are TRBV7-9 and TRBJ2-7; no reliable D call. CDR3 size: 13 residues. Trimming removed 4 bases at V and 3 bases at J, with 10 bases between. Germline lookup yields CDR1 SEHNR and CDR2 FQNEAQ (reference sequence). CDR3 amino acids: CASSSSPNYEQYF. The CDR3 DNA reads as TGTGCCAGCAGCTCGTCCCCTAACTACGAGCAGTACTTC.